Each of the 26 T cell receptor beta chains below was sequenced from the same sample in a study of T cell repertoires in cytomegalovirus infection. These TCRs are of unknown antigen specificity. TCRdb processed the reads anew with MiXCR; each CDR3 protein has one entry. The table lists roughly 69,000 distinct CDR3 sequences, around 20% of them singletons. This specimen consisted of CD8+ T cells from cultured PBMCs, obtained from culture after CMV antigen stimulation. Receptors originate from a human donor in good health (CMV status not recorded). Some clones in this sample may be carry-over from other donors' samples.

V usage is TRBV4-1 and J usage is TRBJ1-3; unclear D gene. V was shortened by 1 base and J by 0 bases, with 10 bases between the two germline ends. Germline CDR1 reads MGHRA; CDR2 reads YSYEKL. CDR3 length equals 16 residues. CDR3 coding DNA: TGCGCCAGCAGCCAAGTTGAAGTGAGCTCTGGAAACACCATATATTTT. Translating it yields CASSQVEVSSGNTIYF.

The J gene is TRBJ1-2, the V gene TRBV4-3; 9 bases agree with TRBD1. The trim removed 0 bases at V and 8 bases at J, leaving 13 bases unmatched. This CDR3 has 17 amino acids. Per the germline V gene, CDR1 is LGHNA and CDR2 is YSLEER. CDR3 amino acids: CASSQDGYRGRSGGYTF. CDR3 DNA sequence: TGCGCCAGCAGCCAAGACGGATACAGGGGGCGATCGGGCGGCTACACCTTC.

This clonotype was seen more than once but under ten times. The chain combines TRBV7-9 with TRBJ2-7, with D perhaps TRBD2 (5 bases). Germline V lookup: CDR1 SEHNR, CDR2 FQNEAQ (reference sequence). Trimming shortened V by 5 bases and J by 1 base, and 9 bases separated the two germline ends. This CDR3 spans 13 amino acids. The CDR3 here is CASSPGISYEQYF. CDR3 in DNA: TGTGCCAGCAGCCCCGGGATTTCCTACGAGCAGTACTTC. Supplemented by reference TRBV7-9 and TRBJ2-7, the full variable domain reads DTGVSQNPRHKITKRGQNVTFRCDPISEHNRLYWYRQTLGQGPEFLTYFQNEAQLEKSRLLSDRFSAERPKGSFSTLEIQRTEQGDSAMYLCASSPGISYEQYFGPGTRLTVT.

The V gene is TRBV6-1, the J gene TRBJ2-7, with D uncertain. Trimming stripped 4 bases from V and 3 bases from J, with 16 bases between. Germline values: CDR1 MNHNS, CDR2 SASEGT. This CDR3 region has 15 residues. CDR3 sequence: CASSGLPQAHYEQYF. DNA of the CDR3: TGTGCCAGCAGTGGCCTCCCGCAGGCCCACTACGAGCAGTACTTC.

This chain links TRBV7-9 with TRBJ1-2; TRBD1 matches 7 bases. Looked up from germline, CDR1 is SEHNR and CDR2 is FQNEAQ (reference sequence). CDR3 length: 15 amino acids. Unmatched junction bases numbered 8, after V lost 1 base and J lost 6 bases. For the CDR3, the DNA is TGTGCCAGCAGCTTAGAAACAGGGGAAATGGATGGCTACACCTTC. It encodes CASSLETGEMDGYTF.

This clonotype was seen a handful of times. The CDR3: CSARESGTETGELFF. For the CDR3, the DNA is TGCAGTGCTAGAGAATCCGGGACGGAAACCGGGGAGCTGTTTTTT. The chain uses TRBV20-1 and TRBJ2-2; perhaps D is TRBD1 or TRBD2 (5 bases each). V dropped 0 bases and J dropped 5 bases, with 13 bases sitting between them. CDR1 is DFQATT, CDR2 SNEGSKA, per germline (reference sequence). The CDR3 is made up of 15 amino acids.

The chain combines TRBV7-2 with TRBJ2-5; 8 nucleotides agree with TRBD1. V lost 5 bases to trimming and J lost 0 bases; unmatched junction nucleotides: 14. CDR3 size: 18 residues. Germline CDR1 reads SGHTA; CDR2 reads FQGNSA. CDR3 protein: CASSLRGATGAYQETQYF. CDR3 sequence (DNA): TGTGCCAGCAGCCTTAGGGGAGCGACAGGGGCTTACCAAGAGACCCAGTACTTC.

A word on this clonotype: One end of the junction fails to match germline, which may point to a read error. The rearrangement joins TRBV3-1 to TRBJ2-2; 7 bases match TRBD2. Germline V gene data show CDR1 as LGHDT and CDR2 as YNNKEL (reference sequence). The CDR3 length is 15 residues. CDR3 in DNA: TGTGCCAGCAGCCAAAGGGAGGGTCCTACCGGGGAGCTGTCTTTT. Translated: CASSQREGPTGELSF.

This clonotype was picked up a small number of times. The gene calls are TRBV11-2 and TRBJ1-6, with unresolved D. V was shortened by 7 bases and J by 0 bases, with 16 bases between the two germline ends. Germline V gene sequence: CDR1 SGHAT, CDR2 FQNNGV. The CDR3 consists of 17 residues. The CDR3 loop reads CASTLTGTGSYNSPLHF. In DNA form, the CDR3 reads TGTGCCAGCACCCTCACCGGAACGGGCTCCTATAATTCACCCCTCCACTTT.

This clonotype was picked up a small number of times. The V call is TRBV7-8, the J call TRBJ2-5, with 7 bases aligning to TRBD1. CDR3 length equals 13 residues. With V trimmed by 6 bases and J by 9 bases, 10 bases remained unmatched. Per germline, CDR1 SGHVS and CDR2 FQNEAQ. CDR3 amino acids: CASRGTDKRSQYF. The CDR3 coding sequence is TGTGCCAGCAGGGGGACAGACAAGAGATCCCAGTACTTC. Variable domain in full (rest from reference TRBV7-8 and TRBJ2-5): GAGVSQSPRYKVAKRGQDVALRCDPISGHVSLFWYQQALGQGPEFLTYFQNEAQLDKSGLPSDRFFAERPEGSVSTLKIQRTQQEDSAVYLCASRGTDKRSQYFGPGTRLLVL.

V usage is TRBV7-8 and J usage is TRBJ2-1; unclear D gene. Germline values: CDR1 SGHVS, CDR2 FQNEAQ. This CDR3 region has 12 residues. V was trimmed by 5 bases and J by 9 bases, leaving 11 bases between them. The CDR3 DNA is TGTGCCAGCAGCCCTGGCGTGCGTGAGCAGTTCTTC. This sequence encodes CASSPGVREQFF.

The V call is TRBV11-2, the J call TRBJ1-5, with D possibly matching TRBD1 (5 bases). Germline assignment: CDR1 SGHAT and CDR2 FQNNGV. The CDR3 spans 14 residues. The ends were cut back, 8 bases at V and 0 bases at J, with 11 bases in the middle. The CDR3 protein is CASGEQDSNQPQHF. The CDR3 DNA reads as TGTGCCAGCGGAGAACAGGATAGCAATCAGCCCCAGCATTTT. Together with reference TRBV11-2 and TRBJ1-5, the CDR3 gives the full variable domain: EAGVAQSPRYKIIEKRQSVAFWCNPISGHATLYWYQQILGQGPKLLIQFQNNGVVDDSQLPKDRFSAERLKGVDSTLKIQPAKLEDSAVYLCASGEQDSNQPQHFGDGTRLSIL.

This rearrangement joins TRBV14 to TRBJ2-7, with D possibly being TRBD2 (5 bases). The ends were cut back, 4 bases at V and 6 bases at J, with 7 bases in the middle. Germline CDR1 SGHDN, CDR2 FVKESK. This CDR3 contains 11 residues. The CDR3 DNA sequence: TGTGCCAGCAGCCCGGGGATCGAGCAGTACTTC. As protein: CASSPGIEQYF.

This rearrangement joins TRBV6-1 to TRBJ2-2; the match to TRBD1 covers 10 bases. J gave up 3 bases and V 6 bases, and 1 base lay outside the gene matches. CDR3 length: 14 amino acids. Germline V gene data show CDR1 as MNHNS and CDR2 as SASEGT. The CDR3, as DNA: TGTGCCAGCAGAGGGACAGGGGACACCGGGGAGCTGTTTTTT. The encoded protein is CASRGTGDTGELFF.

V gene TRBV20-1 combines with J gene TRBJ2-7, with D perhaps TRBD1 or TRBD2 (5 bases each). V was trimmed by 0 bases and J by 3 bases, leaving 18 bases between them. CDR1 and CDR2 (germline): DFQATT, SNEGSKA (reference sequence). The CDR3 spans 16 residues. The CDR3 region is CSARDLGDPLFYEQYF. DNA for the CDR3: TGCAGTGCTAGAGATCTCGGGGACCCTCTATTCTACGAGCAGTACTTC.

The CDR3 sequence is CASSAGHPLGLTF. The CDR3 DNA follows: TGTGCCAGCAGCGCGGGACACCCCTTAGGTTTGACCTTC. The chain employs TRBV5-4 and TRBJ1-2, with D perhaps TRBD1 (6 bases). Germline lookup yields CDR1 SGHNT and CDR2 YYREEE (reference sequence). V was pared by 4 bases and J by 14 bases, with 21 bases between. The CDR3 extends over 13 amino acids.

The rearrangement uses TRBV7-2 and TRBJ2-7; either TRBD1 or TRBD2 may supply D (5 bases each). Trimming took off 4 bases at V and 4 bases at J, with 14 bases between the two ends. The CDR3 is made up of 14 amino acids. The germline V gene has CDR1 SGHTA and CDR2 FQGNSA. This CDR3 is CASSSPGRTYEQYF. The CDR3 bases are TGTGCCAGCAGCTCTCCGGGACGCACGTACGAGCAGTACTTC.

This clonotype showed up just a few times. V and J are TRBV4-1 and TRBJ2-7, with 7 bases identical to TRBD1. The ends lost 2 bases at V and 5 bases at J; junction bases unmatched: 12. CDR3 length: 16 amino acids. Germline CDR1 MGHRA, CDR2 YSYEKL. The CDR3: CASSQTLQTGPDEQYF. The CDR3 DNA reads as TGCGCCAGCAGCCAAACCTTACAGACAGGGCCCGACGAGCAGTACTTC.

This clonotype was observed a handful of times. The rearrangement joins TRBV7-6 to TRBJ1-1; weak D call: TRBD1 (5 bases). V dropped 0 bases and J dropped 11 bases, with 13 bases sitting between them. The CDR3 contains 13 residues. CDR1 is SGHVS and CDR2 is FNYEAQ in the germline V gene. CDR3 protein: CASSLAGEGWAFF. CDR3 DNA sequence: TGTGCCAGCAGCTTAGCGGGGGAGGGGTGGGCTTTCTTT.

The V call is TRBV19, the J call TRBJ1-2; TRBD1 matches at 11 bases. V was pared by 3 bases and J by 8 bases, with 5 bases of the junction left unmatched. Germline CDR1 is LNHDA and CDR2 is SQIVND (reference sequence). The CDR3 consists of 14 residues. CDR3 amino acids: CASSIGTGGFGYTF. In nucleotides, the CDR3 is TGTGCCAGTAGTATTGGGACAGGGGGGTTCGGCTACACCTTC.

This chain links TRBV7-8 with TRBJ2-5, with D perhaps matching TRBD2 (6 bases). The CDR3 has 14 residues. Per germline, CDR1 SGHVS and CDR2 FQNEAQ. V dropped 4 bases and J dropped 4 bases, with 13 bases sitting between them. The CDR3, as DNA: TGTGCCAGCAGCTACGGGACTCTCCGAGAGACCCAGTACTTC. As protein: CASSYGTLRETQYF.

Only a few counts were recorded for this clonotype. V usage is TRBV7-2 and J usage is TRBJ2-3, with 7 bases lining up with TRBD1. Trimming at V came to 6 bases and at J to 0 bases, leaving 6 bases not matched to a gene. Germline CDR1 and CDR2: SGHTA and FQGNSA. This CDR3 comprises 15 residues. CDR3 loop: CASSWTGASTDTQYF. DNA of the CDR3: TGTGCCAGCAGTTGGACAGGTGCTAGCACAGATACGCAGTATTTT.

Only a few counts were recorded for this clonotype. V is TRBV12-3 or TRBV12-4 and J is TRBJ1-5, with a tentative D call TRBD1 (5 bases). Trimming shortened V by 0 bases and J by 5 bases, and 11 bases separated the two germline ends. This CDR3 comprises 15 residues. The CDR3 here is CASSLAGGAHQPQHF. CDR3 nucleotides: TGTGCCAGCAGTTTAGCTGGAGGGGCTCATCAGCCCCAGCATTTT.

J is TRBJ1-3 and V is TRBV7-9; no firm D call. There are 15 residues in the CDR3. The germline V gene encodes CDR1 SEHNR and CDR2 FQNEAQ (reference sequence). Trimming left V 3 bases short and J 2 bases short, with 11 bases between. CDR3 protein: CASSFPADPGNTIYF. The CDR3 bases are TGTGCCAGCAGCTTTCCGGCGGACCCTGGAAACACCATATATTTT.

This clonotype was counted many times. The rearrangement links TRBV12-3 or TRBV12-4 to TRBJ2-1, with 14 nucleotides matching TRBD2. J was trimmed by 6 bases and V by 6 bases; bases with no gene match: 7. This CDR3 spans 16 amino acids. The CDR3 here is CASSPETSGGANEQFF. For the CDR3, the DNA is TGTGCCAGCAGCCCCGAGACTAGCGGGGGGGCCAATGAGCAGTTCTTC.

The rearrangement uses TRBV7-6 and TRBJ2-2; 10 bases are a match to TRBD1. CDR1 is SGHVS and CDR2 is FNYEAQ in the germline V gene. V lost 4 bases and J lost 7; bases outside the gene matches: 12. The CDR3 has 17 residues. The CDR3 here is CASSSHRDRGIFGELFF. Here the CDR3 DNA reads TGTGCCAGCAGCTCTCACCGGGACAGGGGAATCTTCGGGGAGCTGTTTTTT.